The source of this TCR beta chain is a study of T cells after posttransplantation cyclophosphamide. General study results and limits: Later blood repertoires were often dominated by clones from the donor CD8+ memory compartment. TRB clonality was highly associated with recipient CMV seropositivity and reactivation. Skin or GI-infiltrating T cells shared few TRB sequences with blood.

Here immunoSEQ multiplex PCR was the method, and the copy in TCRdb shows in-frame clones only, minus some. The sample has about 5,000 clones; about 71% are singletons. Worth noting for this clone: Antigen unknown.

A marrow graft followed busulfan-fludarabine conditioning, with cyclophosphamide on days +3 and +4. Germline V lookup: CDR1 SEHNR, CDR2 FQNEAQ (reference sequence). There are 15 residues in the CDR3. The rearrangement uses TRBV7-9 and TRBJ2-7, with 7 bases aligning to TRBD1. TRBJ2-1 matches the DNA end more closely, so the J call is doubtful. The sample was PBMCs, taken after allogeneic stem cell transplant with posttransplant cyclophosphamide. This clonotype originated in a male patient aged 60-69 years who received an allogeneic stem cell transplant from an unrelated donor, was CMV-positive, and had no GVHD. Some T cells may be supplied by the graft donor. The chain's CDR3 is CASSLAPGQYNEQFF. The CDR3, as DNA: TGTGCCAGCAGCTTAGCGCCGGGACAGTACAATGAGCAGTTCTTC.